This T cell receptor (beta chain) was found in a study of blood T cell repertoires in COVID-19. Looking at the study overall: Samples taken during acute and convalescent COVID-19 were collected in the United States, Italy and Spain. T cells, B-cell-depleted T cells, or PBMCs supplied cDNA or gDNA.

This CDR3 has 14 residues. Germline lookup yields CDR1 LNHNV and CDR2 YYDKDF (reference sequence). J lost 1 base, V lost 3 bases, and 1 base had no gene match. Original methodology: The authors estimated nucleated cell counts from reference gene primer amplification. The method was immunoSEQ multiplex PCR; TCRdb's version includes in-frame clones alone and lacks a portion of them. V, J and clone size are those of that table, while D and trimming were read from the DNA. The sample has fewer than 200,000 clones; approximately 87% are singletons. The chain couples TRBV15 to TRBJ2-7; 9 nucleotides align to TRBD1. This clonotype was obtained from a man between 65 and 80 years old with active or convalescent COVID-19. Sequencing was carried out using peripheral blood. The CDR3 DNA is TGTGCCACCAGCAGCGGGACAGGGTCCTACGAGCAGTACTTC. Encoded protein: CATSSGTGSYEQYF.